The 6 T cell receptor beta chains reported below all come from one sample, sequenced in a study of Ad26.COV2.S vaccination and SARS-CoV-2 variants. Profiled with immunoSEQ multiplex PCR; TCRdb holds only in-frame clones, not every one. The sample holds some 390,000 clones, approximately 91% seen once. Treatment defined: some 20 received Ad26.COV2.S at low or high dose, single or two shots; 5 received placebo; per-sample allocation not given. Sampling happened 63 days after the first vaccine or placebo injection. The source material was peripheral blood, sampled in a trial of Ad26.COV2.S vaccine versus placebo. These receptors all come from a person between 18 and 60 years old who received the Ad26.COV2.S COVID-19 vaccine or a placebo.

This clone came up once. The V gene is TRBV19, the J gene TRBJ1-1; D not resolved. With 7 bases removed from V and 6 bases from J, the gap between germline ends came to 15 bases. This CDR3 comprises 13 residues. Germline V gene data show CDR1 as LNHDA and CDR2 as SQIVND (reference sequence). The CDR3 sequence is CASNPHAGAEAFF. The CDR3 nucleotides are TGTGCCAGTAACCCTCATGCCGGCGCTGAAGCTTTCTTT.

This chain uses TRBV10-3 with TRBJ2-7; 9 bases agree with TRBD2. The CDR3 extends over 14 amino acids. Germline CDR1 and CDR2: ENHRY and SYGVKD. After removal of 2 bases from V and 4 bases from J, the junction contained 3 bases not matched to a gene. In DNA form, the CDR3 reads TGTGCCATCAGTGAGCTAGCGGGACTATACGAGCAGTACTTC. This translates into CAISELAGLYEQYF.

The chain carries TRBV7-2 and TRBJ2-4; D may be TRBD2 (6 bases). The V end lost 1 base, the J end lost 0 bases, and 10 bases lay between the germline ends. Germline V gives CDR1 SGHTA, CDR2 FQGNSA. The CDR3 loop spans 16 amino acids. The CDR3 is CASSLGASAAKNIQYF. The CDR3 nucleotides are TGTGCCAGCAGCTTAGGGGCTAGCGCAGCCAAAAACATTCAGTACTTC.

The rearrangement links TRBV29-1 to TRBJ2-5, with D possibly being TRBD1 (5 bases). V was cut by 4 bases and J by 5 bases, with 11 bases left in between. CDR3 length equals 12 residues. In germline, CDR1 is SQVTM, CDR2 ANQGSEA. The chain's CDR3 is CSVVGVGETQYF. As DNA, the CDR3 is TGCAGCGTTGTAGGGGTAGGGGAGACCCAGTACTTC.

Only a few counts were recorded for this clone. The chain carries TRBV4-1 and TRBJ1-1; D unclear. The CDR3 contains 13 residues. Per the germline V gene, CDR1 is MGHRA and CDR2 is YSYEKL. The ends were cut back, 5 bases at V and 1 base at J, with 8 bases in the middle. CDR3 sequence: CASSEQRNTEAFF. The CDR3 DNA is TGCGCCAGCAGCGAACAGAGGAACACTGAAGCTTTCTTT.

The V and J genes are TRBV11-2 and TRBJ2-3; the D gene is possibly TRBD2 (6 bases). This CDR3 contains 16 residues. The ends were cut back, 2 bases at V and 3 bases at J, with 15 bases in the middle. The germline CDR1 and CDR2 sequences are SGHAT and FQNNGV. The CDR3: CASSLTSGLGTDTQYF. DNA of the CDR3: TGTGCCAGCAGCTTAACATCGGGACTGGGGACAGATACGCAGTATTTT.